The next 27 T cell receptor beta chains were all read from a single sample in a study of T cell responses to AZD1222 COVID-19 vaccine (TCRdb year 2021). Reading the label with the study, this specimen's time point is: baseline before first vaccination. The library was generated by the immunoSEQ multiplex PCR assay. TCRdb's version of the immuneACCESS table is confined to in-frame rearrangements and falls short of the full clone set. An unresolved V gene accounts for under half of the shortfall where checked; the remainder is of unknown origin. For this sample the table gives some 140,000 clones, of which about nine tenths were detected only once. Clones ranked in the top ten supply approximately 17% of the sample. This material consisted of peripheral blood, taken on day 0 of AZD1222 vaccination. The source is an adult in good health.

This clone is a singleton in its sample. The J gene is TRBJ1-6, the V gene TRBV19; D ambiguous. The V and J ends lost 6 bases and 10 bases respectively, with 13 bases between them. CDR1 and CDR2 from the germline V gene are LNHDA and SQIVND (reference sequence). CDR3 length: 13 residues. CDR3 coding DNA: TGTGCCAGTAGCGCCATAGAAGGGTCACCCCTCCACTTT. As protein: CASSAIEGSPLHF.

V gene TRBV7-2 combines with J gene TRBJ1-1; the D is unclear. Trimming removed 1 base at V and 0 bases at J, with 6 bases between. Germline values: CDR1 SGHTA, CDR2 FQGNSA. The CDR3 contains 14 residues. The CDR3 loop is CASSLVTLNTEAFF. CDR3 DNA sequence: TGTGCCAGCAGCTTAGTAACCCTGAACACTGAAGCTTTCTTT.

CDR3 bases: TGTGCCAGCAGCTTAGGCCAGGGGGCTAGCAATCAGCCCCAGCATTTT. Translated: CASSLGQGASNQPQHF. The chain carries TRBV7-9 and TRBJ1-5; 8 bases align to TRBD1. Per germline, CDR1 SEHNR and CDR2 FQNEAQ (reference sequence). The CDR3 consists of 16 residues. V lost 1 base, J lost 0 bases, and 2 bases stayed unmatched. Variable domain in full (rest from reference TRBV7-9 and TRBJ1-5): DTGVSQNPRHKITKRGQNVTFRCDPISEHNRLYWYRQTLGQGPEFLTYFQNEAQLEKSRLLSDRFSAERPKGSFSTLEIQRTEQGDSAMYLCASSLGQGASNQPQHFGDGTRLSIL.

V and J are TRBV18 and TRBJ1-4; TRBD1 is a possible D gene (6 bases). CDR3 size: 18 residues. CDR1 is KGHSH and CDR2 is LQKENI in the germline V gene. The ends were cut back, 3 bases at V and 0 bases at J, with 17 bases in the middle. The CDR3 DNA reads as TGTGCCAGCTCACCTCCCAGAGGGGGGTCTGCAACTAATGAAAAACTGTTTTTT. Protein sequence: CASSPPRGGSATNEKLFF. Full variable domain (remainder filled in from reference TRBV18 and TRBJ1-4): NAGVMQNPRHLVRRRGQEARLRCSPMKGHSHVYWYRQLPEEGLKFMVYLQKENIIDESGMPKERFSAEFPKEGPSILRIQQVVRGDSAAYFCASSPPRGGSATNEKLFFGSGTQLSVL.

The rearrangement uses TRBV7-2 and TRBJ1-2; TRBD1 aligns across 7 bases. The CDR3 extends over 14 amino acids. V lost 1 base to trimming and J lost 4 bases; unmatched junction nucleotides: 3. From germline, CDR1 is SGHTA and CDR2 FQGNSA. The CDR3 loop reads CASSLEAGGYGYTF. The CDR3 DNA reads as TGTGCCAGCAGCTTAGAGGCAGGGGGCTATGGCTACACCTTC.

V and J are TRBV5-1 and TRBJ2-2; 14 bases fit TRBD2. CDR1 is SGHRS and CDR2 is YFSETQ in the germline V gene. With V trimmed by 4 bases and J by 6 bases, 5 bases remained unmatched. The CDR3 consists of 16 residues. The CDR3 region has the DNA TGCGCCAGCAGCAGGGGGACTAGCGGGAGTGCCGGGGAGCTGTTTTTT. Encoded protein: CASSRGTSGSAGELFF.

V usage is TRBV4-1 and J usage is TRBJ1-1; D remains unclear. The CDR3 is 15 residues long. The V gene's germline CDR1 is MGHRA and CDR2 YSYEKL. V dropped 0 bases and J dropped 3 bases, with 11 bases sitting between them. The CDR3 coding sequence is TGCGCCAGCAGCCAAGAGGCCCAGCGGTACACTGAAGCTTTCTTT. Its translation: CASSQEAQRYTEAFF.

The chain has TRBV29-1 and TRBJ1-1; D possibly corresponds to TRBD1 (5 bases). CDR1 and CDR2 from the germline V gene are SQVTM and ANQGSEA. This CDR3 is 13 amino acids long. Trimming stripped 6 bases from V and 1 base from J, with 12 bases between. The CDR3 sequence: CSVDGTANTEAFF. DNA of the CDR3: TGCAGCGTGGACGGGACGGCGAACACTGAAGCTTTCTTT.

V and J are TRBV9 and TRBJ2-1, with TRBD2 matching 9 bases. This CDR3 is built from 19 residues. The trim removed 0 bases at V and 7 bases at J, leaving 17 bases unmatched. Germline-derived CDR1 and CDR2 are SGDLS and YYNGEE. DNA for the CDR3: TGTGCCAGCAGCGTAGATCCCGGCGGGTCTAGCGGGGTCCTAAATGAGCAGTTCTTC. Translation: CASSVDPGGSSGVLNEQFF.

The genes are TRBV19 and TRBJ2-7, with 9 bases aligning to TRBD1. Trimming took 3 bases from V and 2 from J; bases not matched to a gene: 5. Germline CDR1 is LNHDA and CDR2 is SQIVND (reference sequence). The CDR3 contains 15 residues. The CDR3 sequence: CASSIGQGYTYEQYF. CDR3 bases: TGTGCCAGTAGTATTGGACAGGGGTATACCTACGAGCAGTACTTC.

This clone appeared once. The chain is built from TRBV6-1 and TRBJ2-1; D is ambiguous. The germline V gene has CDR1 MNHNS and CDR2 SASEGT. The CDR3 loop spans 16 amino acids. Trimming took off 3 bases at V and 0 bases at J, with 12 bases between the two ends. CDR3 sequence reads: CASSDPGVSSYNEQFF. In DNA form, the CDR3 reads TGTGCCAGCAGTGACCCCGGAGTGAGCTCCTACAATGAGCAGTTCTTC.

The chain links TRBV19 to TRBJ2-5, with 9 bases aligning to TRBD1. The germline V gene has CDR1 LNHDA and CDR2 SQIVND (reference sequence). V was pared by 3 bases and J by 7 bases, with 9 bases of the junction left unmatched. The CDR3 length is 15 residues. The CDR3 reads CASSIRTGDPGTQYF. The CDR3 DNA reads as TGTGCCAGTAGTATTCGGACAGGGGATCCCGGGACCCAGTACTTC.

This clone was recorded a few times. The V and J genes are TRBV29-1 and TRBJ1-3; 7 bases fit TRBD1. Trimming cost V 6 bases and J 0 bases; bases outside gene matches: 2. The germline CDR1 and CDR2 sequences are SQVTM and ANQGSEA. The length of the CDR3 is 13 residues. As DNA, the CDR3 is TGCAGCGTGGGGGACAGCTCTGGAAACACCATATATTTT. Translating it yields CSVGDSSGNTIYF.

This chain joins TRBV21-1 and TRBJ1-2; the table names TRBD1, a call not compared with the DNA. TRBV21-1 is reported as a pseudogene. This CDR3 comprises 16 residues. Here the CDR3 reads CASSAQGQGANYGYTF. CDR3 nucleotides: TGTGCCAGCAGCGCCCAGGGACAAGGTGCTAACTATGGCTACACCTTC.

The chain has TRBV7-8 and TRBJ1-5; D not certain. The CDR3 covers 13 residues. Germline V gene sequence: CDR1 SGHVS, CDR2 FQNEAQ. Trimming cost V 1 base and J 3 bases, with 4 bases left between them. The CDR3 DNA follows: TGTGCCAGCAGCTTAGTTGACAATCAGCCCCAGCATTTT. Residues: CASSLVDNQPQHF.

A few counts support this clone. The chain is built from TRBV2 and TRBJ1-2; no reliable D call. The CDR3 runs 16 residues. V was shortened by 11 bases and J by 5 bases, with 27 bases between the two germline ends. The V gene's germline CDR1 is SNHLY and CDR2 FYNNEI. The CDR3 protein is CAWARGQAERVYGYTF. Here the CDR3 DNA reads TGTGCCTGGGCTCGCGGGCAGGCCGAGAGGGTTTATGGCTACACCTTC.

The chain uses TRBV20-1 and TRBJ2-1; unclear D gene. CDR1 DFQATT and CDR2 SNEGSKA come from the germline V gene (reference sequence). The CDR3 contains 11 residues. Trimming stripped 2 bases from V and 10 bases from J, with 9 bases between. CDR3 coding DNA: TGCAGTGCTAGATTGCCAGAAGAGCAGTTCTTC. This sequence encodes CSARLPEEQFF.

The chain links TRBV18 to TRBJ1-6; 10 bases align to TRBD1. V lost 2 bases, J lost 10 bases, and 5 bases stayed unmatched. The CDR3 is 15 residues long. The germline CDR1 and CDR2 sequences are KGHSH and LQKENI. This CDR3 reads CASSPSGTGESPLHF. The CDR3 DNA sequence: TGTGCCAGCTCACCAAGCGGGACAGGGGAATCACCCCTCCACTTT.

This chain joins TRBV2 and TRBJ1-2; D is undetermined. CDR1 SNHLY and CDR2 FYNNEI come from the germline V gene. Deletions cut 6 bases from V and 0 bases from J, with 14 bases between. This CDR3 spans 15 amino acids. DNA for the CDR3: TGTGCCAGCAGGAAGAAAGGAGAAACTAACTATGGCTACACCTTC. It yields the protein CASRKKGETNYGYTF.

This clone appeared once. This chain joins TRBV5-1 and TRBJ2-5, with TRBD2 matching 9 bases. This CDR3 has 14 amino acids. Germline assignment: CDR1 SGHRS and CDR2 YFSETQ. V lost 1 base to trimming and J lost 2 bases; unmatched junction nucleotides: 0. CDR3 residues: CASSLLAGQETQYF. The CDR3 DNA reads TGCGCCAGCAGCTTGCTAGCGGGGCAAGAGACCCAGTACTTC.

This chain uses TRBV19 with TRBJ1-6; D is possibly TRBD1 (5 bases). Trimming removed 7 bases at V and 3 bases at J, with 13 bases between. Germline values: CDR1 LNHDA, CDR2 SQIVND (reference sequence). This CDR3 has 15 residues. The CDR3 loop is CASTQAGLYNSPLHF. The CDR3 DNA reads as TGTGCCAGTACCCAGGCAGGGCTCTATAATTCACCCCTCCACTTT.

This clone turned up a few times. The rearrangement uses TRBV20-1 and TRBJ1-4; 10 bases line up with TRBD1. This CDR3 comprises 14 residues. The trim removed 3 bases at V and 11 bases at J, leaving 9 bases unmatched. The V gene's germline CDR1 is DFQATT and CDR2 SNEGSKA (reference sequence). CDR3 region: CSASPRQGASKLFF. CDR3 coding DNA: TGCAGTGCTAGTCCCCGACAGGGGGCCTCGAAACTGTTTTTT.

In its sample, this clone was seen a few times. The V and J genes are TRBV28 and TRBJ2-7; D remains unclear. Trimming took 6 bases from V and 6 from J, leaving 12 bases between them. From germline, CDR1 is MDHEN and CDR2 SYDVKM. The CDR3 length is 12 residues. The CDR3, as DNA: TGTGCCAGCAGCCACACCAGCAGCGAGCAGTACTTC. This gives the protein CASSHTSSEQYF.

This clone has just a few counts. The V and J genes are TRBV6-5 and TRBJ1-5; a weak D match, TRBD1 (5 bases). The CDR3 sequence is 14 residues long. V shed 6 bases and J shed 7 bases, with 16 bases lying between them. Looked up from germline, CDR1 is MNHEY and CDR2 is SVGAGI. Here the CDR3 DNA reads TGTGCCAGCAGAGGGGCGGGGATAGGGCAGCCCCAGCATTTT. Its protein is CASRGAGIGQPQHF.

V usage is TRBV27 and J usage is TRBJ2-7, with 12 nucleotides matching TRBD2. The CDR3 is 16 residues long. V lost 6 bases, J lost 4 bases, and 10 bases stayed unmatched. Germline V gene lookup returns CDR1 MNHEY and CDR2 SMNVEV (reference sequence). The CDR3 region is CASRTKPSGGDYEQYF. Here the CDR3 DNA reads TGTGCCAGCAGGACTAAGCCTAGCGGGGGGGATTACGAGCAGTACTTC.

This clone has at least ten counts. This same CDR3 is encoded by further DNA sequences in the sample. The V call is TRBV6-4, the J call TRBJ2-3, with 9 positions matching TRBD2. Looked up from germline, CDR1 is MRHNA and CDR2 is SNTAGT. V lost 4 bases to trimming and J lost 1 base; unmatched junction nucleotides: 3. This CDR3 is built from 15 residues. CDR3 amino acids: CASSVLAGGTDTQYF. In nucleotides, the CDR3 is TGTGCCAGCAGTGTTTTAGCGGGGGGCACAGATACGCAGTATTTT.

This clone has more than one count but fewer than ten. The chain employs TRBV5-5 and TRBJ1-5; D unresolved. Deletions cut 4 bases from V and 3 bases from J, with 8 bases between. The germline V gene has CDR1 SGHKS and CDR2 YYEKEE (reference sequence). The CDR3 extends over 13 amino acids. CDR3 DNA sequence: TGTGCCAGCAGCGTCCGGATCAATCAGCCCCAGCATTTT. This encodes CASSVRINQPQHF.